Listed below are T cell receptor beta chains from one sample, sequenced in a study of radiotherapy plus CTLA-4 blockade in lung cancer. Assay used: immunoSEQ multiplex PCR; TCRdb lists only in-frame clones, some missing. The sample has 75,000 to 80,000 clones, about 88% seen once. Sample: peripheral blood, taken from a patient treated with radiotherapy plus ipilimumab. These receptors were obtained from a human donor with non-small cell lung cancer who had stable disease on radiotherapy plus ipilimumab. CDR3s include the opening cysteine and the closing phenylalanine or tryptophan. The D gene is left open where the match is weak. Not all rows give a size; the values are once, few, many and, for expanded clones, a class.

TRBV6-5	NA	TRBJ1-3	once	TGTGCCAGCACCTACGGTATTTCTGGAAACACCATATATTTT	CASTYGISGNTIYF
TRBV7-9	NA	TRBJ1-1	NA	TGTGCCAGCAGCAGAAGGGTGGGCACTGAAGCTTTCTTT	CASSRRVGTEAFF
TRBV7-3	NA	TRBJ2-2	NA	TGTGCCAGCAGCCCAGAACGGGTAGGGGTCGGGGAGCTGTTTTTT	CASSPERVGVGELFF
TRBV7-9	TRBD2	TRBJ2-3	NA	TGTGCCAGCAGCCCGGCGGGAGCGGATACGCAGTATTTT	CASSPAGADTQYF
TRBV6-1	TRBD1	TRBJ1-2	few	TGTGCCAGCAGTTTAAGACAGGGTGGTGGCTACACCTTC	CASSLRQGGGYTF
TRBV6-5	NA	TRBJ2-5	once	TGTGCCAGCGGAGACAACCAAGAGACCCAGTACTTC	CASGDNQETQYF
TRBV2	NA	TRBJ2-3	once	TGTGCCAGCAACACAGTCACAGATACGCAGTATTTT	CASNTVTDTQYF
TRBV27	TRBD2	TRBJ2-1	NA	TGTGCCAGCAGCCAACTAGCGGGGGCCGGTAATGAGCAGTTCTTC	CASSQLAGAGNEQFF
TRBV6-5	TRBD2	TRBJ2-7	NA	TGTGCCAGCAGAATTAGCGGGAGAGGAGGGTACGAGCAGTACTTC	CASRISGRGGYEQYF
TRBV9	TRBD2	TRBJ2-3	NA	TGTGCCAGCAGCGCCACCCCGGGACTAGCGGGAGGGCCAGTCACAGATACGCAGTATTTT	CASSATPGLAGGPVTDTQYF
TRBV19	TRBD2	TRBJ2-1	NA	TGTGCCAGTAGTATGCCGACTAGCTTTGAGCAGTTCTTC	CASSMPTSFEQFF
TRBV28	TRBD1	TRBJ1-4	few	TGTGCCAGCAGTACCCCGGGGACAGGGGGCGAAAAACTGTTTTTT	CASSTPGTGGEKLFF
TRBV11-2	NA	TRBJ1-3	NA	TGTGCCAGCAGCTTTGGGGGGGCCAACTCTGGAAACACCATATATTTT	CASSFGGANSGNTIYF
TRBV6-5	NA	TRBJ2-7	NA	TGTGCCAGTAAGGGGGCCTACGAGCAGTACTTC	CASKGAYEQYF
TRBV2	NA	TRBJ1-2	NA	TGTGCCAGCAGTGAACGGGGATCAGGCATTGGCTACACCTTC	CASSERGSGIGYTF
TRBV19	NA	TRBJ2-2	NA	TGTGCCAGTAGCTTCGATAGCGGTCACGGGGAGCTGTTTTTT	CASSFDSGHGELFF
TRBV6-1	NA	TRBJ1-5	few	TGTGCCAGCAGTGAATGGGAGGGGTGGAATCAGCCCCAGCATTTT	CASSEWEGWNQPQHF
TRBV25-1	NA	TRBJ2-1	once	TGTGCCAGCAGTGAATCTGGGTTCGGGAATGAGCAGTTCTTC	CASSESGFGNEQFF
TRBV11-2	NA	TRBJ2-4	NA	TGTGCCAGCAGCCACTACAGGGAAGGGACCAAAAACATTCAGTACTTC	CASSHYREGTKNIQYF
TRBV28	TRBD2	TRBJ2-7	NA	TGTGCCAGCCTGCGGGGGTACGAGCAGTACTTC	CASLRGYEQYF
TRBV10-1	NA	TRBJ1-5	NA	TGCGCCACGTCGAAAGGGCTTAATCAGCCCCAGCATTTT	CATSKGLNQPQHF
TRBV29-1	TRBD2	TRBJ2-7	NA	TGCAGCGTTGAATTAGCGGGAGGATCCTACGAGCAGTACTTC	CSVELAGGSYEQYF
TRBV7-9	TRBD1	TRBJ2-1	NA	TGTGCCAGCACCCTATCAGGGGGCGCGCCCTACAATGAGCAGTTCTTC	CASTLSGGAPYNEQFF